Sequencing of this T cell receptor beta chain was carried out in a study of neurological immune-mediated disorders. Regarding the study as a whole: The most TCR clonal expansion was seen in HTLV-1-associated myelopathy, whereas the least was seen in multiple sclerosis, below the level in healthy controls. No CDR3 amino acid sequences recurred among expanded clones across subjects, suggesting private repertoires in all groups.

cDNA was made by 5'RACE with 10-nucleotide random UMIs. TCRdb re-called the 5' RACE reads through MiXCR, storing one row per CDR3 protein. The data show some 27,000 distinct CDR3 sequences, 5% to 8% seen once. In its sample, this clonotype was seen many times. Its antigen is still unknown. This clonotype originated in a woman aged 50 to 65 in good health. The specimen sequenced was PBMCs.

CDR3 DNA: TGTGCCAGCAGTCCCCAGGGTTTAGGCAATCAGCCCCAGCATTTT. It encodes CASSPQGLGNQPQHF. The genes are TRBV27 and TRBJ1-5; D possibly corresponds to TRBD1 (5 bases). The CDR3 loop spans 15 amino acids. Per germline, CDR1 MNHEY and CDR2 SMNVEV (reference sequence). V was trimmed by 5 bases and J by 2 bases, leaving 13 bases between them.